This T cell receptor beta chain was observed in a study of T cell changes during pregnancy in multiple sclerosis. With 5 bases removed from V and 0 bases from J, the gap between germline ends came to 13 bases. The CDR3 is made up of 16 amino acids. Germline V gives CDR1 SEHNR, CDR2 FQNEAQ (reference sequence). TCRdb keeps only in-frame clones here, not all; method: immunoSEQ multiplex PCR. The sample records about 41,000 clones, approximately 90% being singletons. The V and J genes are TRBV7-9 and TRBJ2-2; D might be TRBD2 (5 bases). Sequences were derived from CD4+ T cells from peripheral blood mononuclear cells, sampled in the first trimester of pregnancy. The TCR originated in a female donor with multiple sclerosis, enrolled in a pregnancy study. The CDR3 loop is CASSGAPGANTGELFF. The CDR3 coding sequence is TGTGCCAGCAGCGGTGCACCCGGGGCGAACACCGGGGAGCTGTTTTTT.